This TCR beta chain was profiled in a study of CD8 T cells in ankylosing spondylitis. The study, taken as a whole, reports: Certain motif variants had earlier been reported in reactive arthritis synovial fluid and blood.

This CDR3 has 17 residues. The V gene lost 3 bases and the J gene lost 0 bases, with 13 bases spanning the gap. Germline V gene sequence: CDR1 SGHKS, CDR2 YYEKEE (reference sequence). Concerning this clonotype: Its antigen is unknown.

A single record per CDR3 protein comes from TCRdb applying MiXCR to the 5' RACE reads. Here the sample spans around 280,000 distinct CDR3 sequences, about 20% being singletons. The clonotype was recovered from a male donor with ankylosing spondylitis or in good health (not recorded which). The sample taken for sequencing was blood, either unsorted or a sorted T cell fraction (not recorded which). J is TRBJ2-6 and V is TRBV5-5; D call uncertain. In nucleotides, the CDR3 is TGTGCCAGCAGCTCCGGACGCCAACTCTCTGGGGCCAACGTCCTGACTTTC. Translating gives CASSSGRQLSGANVLTF.